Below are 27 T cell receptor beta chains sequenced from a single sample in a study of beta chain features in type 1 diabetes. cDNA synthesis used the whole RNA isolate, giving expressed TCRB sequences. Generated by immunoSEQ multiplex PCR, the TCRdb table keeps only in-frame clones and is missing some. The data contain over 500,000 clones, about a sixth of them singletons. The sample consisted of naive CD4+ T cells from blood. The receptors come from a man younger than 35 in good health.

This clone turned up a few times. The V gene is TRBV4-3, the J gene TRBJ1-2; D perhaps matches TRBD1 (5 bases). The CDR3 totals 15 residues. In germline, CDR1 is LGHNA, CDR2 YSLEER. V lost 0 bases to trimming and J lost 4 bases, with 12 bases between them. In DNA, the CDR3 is TGCGCCAGCAGCCAAGAAGGGGCTCCCATCTATGGCTACACCTTC. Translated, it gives CASSQEGAPIYGYTF.

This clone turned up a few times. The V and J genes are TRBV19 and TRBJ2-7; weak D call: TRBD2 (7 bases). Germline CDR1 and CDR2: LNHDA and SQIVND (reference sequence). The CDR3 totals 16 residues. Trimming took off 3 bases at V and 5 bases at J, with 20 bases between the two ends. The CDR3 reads CASSIPRGGDTHEQYF. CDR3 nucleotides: TGTGCCAGTAGTATTCCCCGTGGGGGGGACACCCACGAGCAGTACTTC.

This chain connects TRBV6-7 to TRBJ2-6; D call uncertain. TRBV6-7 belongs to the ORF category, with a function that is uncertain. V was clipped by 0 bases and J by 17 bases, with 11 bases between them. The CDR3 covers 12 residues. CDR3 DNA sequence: TGTGCCAGCAGTTACTCGAGATTGCCTATGACTTTC. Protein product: CASSYSRLPMTF.

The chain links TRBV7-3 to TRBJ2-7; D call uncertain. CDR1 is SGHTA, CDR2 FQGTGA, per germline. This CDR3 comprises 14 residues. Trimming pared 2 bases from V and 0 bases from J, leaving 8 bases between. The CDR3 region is CASSLDRSSYEQYF. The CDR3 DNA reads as TGTGCCAGCAGCTTAGACCGGAGCTCCTACGAGCAGTACTTC.

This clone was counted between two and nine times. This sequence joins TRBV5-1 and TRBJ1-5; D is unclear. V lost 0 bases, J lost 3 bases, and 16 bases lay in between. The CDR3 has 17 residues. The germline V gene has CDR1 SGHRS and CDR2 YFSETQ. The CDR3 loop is CASSLAKSEGNNQPQHF. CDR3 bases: TGCGCCAGCAGCTTGGCCAAGTCGGAGGGAAACAATCAGCCCCAGCATTTT.

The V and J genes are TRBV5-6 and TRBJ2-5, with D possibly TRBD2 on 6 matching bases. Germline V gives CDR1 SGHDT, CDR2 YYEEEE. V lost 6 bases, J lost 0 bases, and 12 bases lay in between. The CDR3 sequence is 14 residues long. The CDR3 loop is CASNLRGNQETQYF. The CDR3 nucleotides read TGTGCCAGCAACCTCCGGGGGAACCAAGAGACCCAGTACTTC. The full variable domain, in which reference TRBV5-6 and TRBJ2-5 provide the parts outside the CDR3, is DAGVTQSPTHLIKTRGQQVTLRCSPKSGHDTVSWYQQALGQGPQFIFQYYEEEERQRGNFPDRFSGHQFPNYSSELNVNALLLGDSALYLCASNLRGNQETQYFGPGTRLLVL.

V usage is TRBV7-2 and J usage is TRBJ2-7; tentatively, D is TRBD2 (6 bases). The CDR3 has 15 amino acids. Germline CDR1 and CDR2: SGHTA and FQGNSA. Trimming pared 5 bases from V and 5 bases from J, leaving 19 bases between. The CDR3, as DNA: TGTGCCAGCAGCAAAAGCGGGCAGTTGGGCCACGAGCAGTACTTC. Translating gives CASSKSGQLGHEQYF.

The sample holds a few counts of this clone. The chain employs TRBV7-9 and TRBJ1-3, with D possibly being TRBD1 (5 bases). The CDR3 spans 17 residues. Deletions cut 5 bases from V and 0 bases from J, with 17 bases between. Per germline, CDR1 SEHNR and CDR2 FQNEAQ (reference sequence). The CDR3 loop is CASSKSGGFSSGNTIYF. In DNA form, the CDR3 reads TGTGCCAGCAGCAAAAGTGGGGGATTTTCCTCTGGAAACACCATATATTTT.

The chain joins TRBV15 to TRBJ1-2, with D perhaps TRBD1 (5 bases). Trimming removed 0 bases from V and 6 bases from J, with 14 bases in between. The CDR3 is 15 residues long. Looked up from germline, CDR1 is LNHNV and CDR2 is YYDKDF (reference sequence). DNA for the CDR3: TGTGCCACCAGCAGAGATGTCCAGGGCAGGGATGGCTACACCTTC. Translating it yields CATSRDVQGRDGYTF.

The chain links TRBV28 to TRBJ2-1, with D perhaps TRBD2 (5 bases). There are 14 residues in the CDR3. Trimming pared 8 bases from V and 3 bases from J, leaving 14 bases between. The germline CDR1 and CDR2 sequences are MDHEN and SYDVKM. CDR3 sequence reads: CASSAGELYNEQFF. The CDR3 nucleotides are TGTGCCAGCTCCGCCGGGGAACTCTACAATGAGCAGTTCTTC.

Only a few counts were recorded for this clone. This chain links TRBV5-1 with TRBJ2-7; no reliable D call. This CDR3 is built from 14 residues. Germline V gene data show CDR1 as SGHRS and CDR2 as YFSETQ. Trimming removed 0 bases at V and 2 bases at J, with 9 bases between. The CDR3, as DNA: TGCGCCAGCAGCTTGGCAAGGCAGCCCTACGAGCAGTACTTC. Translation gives CASSLARQPYEQYF.

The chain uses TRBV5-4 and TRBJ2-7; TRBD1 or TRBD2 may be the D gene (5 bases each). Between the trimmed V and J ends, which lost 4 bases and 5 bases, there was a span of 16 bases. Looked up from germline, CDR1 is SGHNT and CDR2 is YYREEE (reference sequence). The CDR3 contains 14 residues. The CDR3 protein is CASSPGTESHEQYF. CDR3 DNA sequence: TGTGCCAGCAGCCCCGGGACCGAGAGTCACGAGCAGTACTTC.

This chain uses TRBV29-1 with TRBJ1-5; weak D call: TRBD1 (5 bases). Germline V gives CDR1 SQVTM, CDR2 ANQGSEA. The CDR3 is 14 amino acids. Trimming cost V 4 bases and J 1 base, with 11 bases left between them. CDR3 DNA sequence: TGCAGCGTTGCCGAGACAGTGAGCAATCAGCCCCAGCATTTT. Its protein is CSVAETVSNQPQHF.

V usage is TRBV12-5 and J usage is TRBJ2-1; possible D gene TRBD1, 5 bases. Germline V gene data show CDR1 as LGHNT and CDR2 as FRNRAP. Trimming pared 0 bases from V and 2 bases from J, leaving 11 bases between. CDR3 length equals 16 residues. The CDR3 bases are TGTGCTAGTGGTTTGGTACGAGACAGTGCCTACAATGAGCAGTTCTTC. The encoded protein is CASGLVRDSAYNEQFF.

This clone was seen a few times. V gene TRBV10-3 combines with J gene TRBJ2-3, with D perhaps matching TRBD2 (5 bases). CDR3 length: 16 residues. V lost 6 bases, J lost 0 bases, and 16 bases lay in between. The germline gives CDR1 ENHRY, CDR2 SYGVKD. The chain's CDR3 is CAIRTPREGSTDTQYF. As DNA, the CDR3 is TGTGCCATCAGAACCCCTCGAGAGGGTAGCACAGATACGCAGTATTTT.

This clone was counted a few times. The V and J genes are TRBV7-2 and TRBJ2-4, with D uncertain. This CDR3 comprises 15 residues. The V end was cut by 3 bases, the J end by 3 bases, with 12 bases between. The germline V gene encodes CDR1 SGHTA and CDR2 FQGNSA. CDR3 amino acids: CASSFTDWVKNIQYF. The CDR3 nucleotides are TGTGCCAGCAGCTTTACAGATTGGGTCAAAAACATTCAGTACTTC.

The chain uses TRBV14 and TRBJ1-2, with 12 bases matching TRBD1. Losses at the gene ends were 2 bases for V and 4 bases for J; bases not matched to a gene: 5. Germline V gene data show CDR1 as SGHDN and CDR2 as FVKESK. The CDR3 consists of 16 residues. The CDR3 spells CASSQQTGQGAYGYTF. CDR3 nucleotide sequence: TGTGCCAGCAGCCAACAGACGGGACAGGGGGCCTATGGCTACACCTTC.

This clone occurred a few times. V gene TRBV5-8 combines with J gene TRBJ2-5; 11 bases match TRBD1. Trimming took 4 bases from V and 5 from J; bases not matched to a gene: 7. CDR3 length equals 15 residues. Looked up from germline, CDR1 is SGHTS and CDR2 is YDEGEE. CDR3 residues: CASSPDRGPWETQYF. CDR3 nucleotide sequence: TGTGCCAGCAGCCCGGACAGGGGGCCTTGGGAGACCCAGTACTTC.

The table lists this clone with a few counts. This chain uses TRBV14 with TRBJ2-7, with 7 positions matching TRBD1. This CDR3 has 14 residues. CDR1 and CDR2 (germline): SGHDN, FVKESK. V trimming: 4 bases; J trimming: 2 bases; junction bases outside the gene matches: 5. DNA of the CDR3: TGTGCCAGCAGCCGAGACAGGGTGACCTACGAGCAGTACTTC. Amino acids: CASSRDRVTYEQYF.

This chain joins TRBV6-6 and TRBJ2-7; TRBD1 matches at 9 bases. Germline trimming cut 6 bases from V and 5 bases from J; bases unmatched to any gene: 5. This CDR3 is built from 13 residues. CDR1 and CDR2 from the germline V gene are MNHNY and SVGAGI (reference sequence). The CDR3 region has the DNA TGTGCCAGCAGGACAGGGGGTAGTCACGAGCAGTACTTC. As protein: CASRTGGSHEQYF.

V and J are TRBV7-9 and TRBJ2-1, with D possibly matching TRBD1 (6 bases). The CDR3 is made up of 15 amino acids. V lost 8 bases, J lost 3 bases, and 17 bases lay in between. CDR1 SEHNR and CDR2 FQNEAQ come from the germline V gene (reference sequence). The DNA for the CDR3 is TGTGCCAGCTCAAGATACAGGGATCGCTACAATGAGCAGTTCTTC. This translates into CASSRYRDRYNEQFF.

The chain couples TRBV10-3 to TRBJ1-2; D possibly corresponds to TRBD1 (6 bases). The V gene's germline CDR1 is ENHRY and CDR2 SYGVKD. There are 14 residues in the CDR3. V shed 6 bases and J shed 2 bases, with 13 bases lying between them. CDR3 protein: CAIRQTGHNYGYTF. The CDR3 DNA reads TGTGCCATCAGACAGACAGGACACAACTATGGCTACACCTTC.

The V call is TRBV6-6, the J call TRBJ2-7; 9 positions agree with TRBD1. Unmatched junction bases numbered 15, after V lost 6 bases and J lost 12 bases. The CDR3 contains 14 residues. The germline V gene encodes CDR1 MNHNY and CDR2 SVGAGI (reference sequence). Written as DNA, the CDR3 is TGTGCCAGCAGGACCGGGACAGGGCTTCGGAAGCGGTACTTC. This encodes CASRTGTGLRKRYF.

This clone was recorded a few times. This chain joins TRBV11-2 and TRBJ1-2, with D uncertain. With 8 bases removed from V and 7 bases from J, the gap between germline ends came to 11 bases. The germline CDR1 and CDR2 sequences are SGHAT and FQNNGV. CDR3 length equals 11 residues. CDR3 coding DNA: TGTGCCAGCCGCCGGTGGGGTGGCTACACCTTC. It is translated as CASRRWGGYTF.

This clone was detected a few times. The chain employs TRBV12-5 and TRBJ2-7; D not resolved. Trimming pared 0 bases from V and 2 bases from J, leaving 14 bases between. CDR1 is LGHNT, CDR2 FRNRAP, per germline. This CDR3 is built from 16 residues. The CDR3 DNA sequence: TGTGCTAGTGGTTTGGTACGCCGCGGTTTACCCTACGAGCAGTACTTC. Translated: CASGLVRRGLPYEQYF.

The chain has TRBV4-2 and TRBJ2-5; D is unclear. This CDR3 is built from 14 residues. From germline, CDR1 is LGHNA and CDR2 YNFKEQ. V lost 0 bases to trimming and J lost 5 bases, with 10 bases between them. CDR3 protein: CASSQELKGETQYF. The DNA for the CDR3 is TGTGCCAGCAGCCAAGAACTGAAGGGCGAGACCCAGTACTTC.

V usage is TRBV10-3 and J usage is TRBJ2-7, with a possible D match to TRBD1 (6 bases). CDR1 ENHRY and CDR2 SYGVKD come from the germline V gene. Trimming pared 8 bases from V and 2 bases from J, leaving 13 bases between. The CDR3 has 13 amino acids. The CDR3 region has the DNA TGTGCCATCCGACAGGCAGCGGCCTACGAGCAGTACTTC. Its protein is CAIRQAAAYEQYF.